The clone carrying this TCR beta chain was observed once. This CDR3 is built from 15 residues. The V segment lost 3 bases and the J segment 9 bases; nucleotides outside the gene matches: 7. CDR1 is LNHNV, CDR2 YYDKDF, per germline (reference sequence). Profiling relied on immunoSEQ multiplex PCR, and the TCRdb table lists in-frame clones only, not all of them. The table records around 39,000 clones, 92% of them present only once. The data were obtained in a study of T cell changes during pregnancy in multiple sclerosis. This specimen was CD4+ T cells from peripheral blood mononuclear cells, taken in the third trimester of pregnancy. This TCR was recovered from a female donor in good health, enrolled as a control in a pregnancy study. This chain links TRBV15 with TRBJ1-6; 8 positions match TRBD1. The CDR3 bases are TGTGCCACCAGCAGGATGGACAGGGATGCTTCACCCCTCCACTTT. It translates to CATSRMDRDASPLHF.